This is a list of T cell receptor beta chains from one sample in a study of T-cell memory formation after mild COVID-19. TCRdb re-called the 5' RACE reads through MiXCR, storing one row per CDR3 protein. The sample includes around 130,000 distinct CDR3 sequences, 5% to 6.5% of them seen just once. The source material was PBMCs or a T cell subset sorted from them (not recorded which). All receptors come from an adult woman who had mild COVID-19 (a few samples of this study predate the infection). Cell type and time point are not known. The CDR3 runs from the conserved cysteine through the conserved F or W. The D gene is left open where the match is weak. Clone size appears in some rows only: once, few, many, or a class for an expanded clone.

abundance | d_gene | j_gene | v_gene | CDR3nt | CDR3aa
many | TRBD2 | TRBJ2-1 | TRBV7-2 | TGTGCCAGCAGTGCTAGCGGGGGGTACAATGAGCAGTTCTTC | CASSASGGYNEQFF
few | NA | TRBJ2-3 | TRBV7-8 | TGTGCCAGCAGCTTAGCGCGGCTCGACACAGATACGCAGTATTTT | CASSLARLDTDTQYF
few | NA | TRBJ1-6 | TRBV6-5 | TGTGCCAGCAGTTACTCCGTGGGACGGGGGAATTCACCCCTCCACTTT | CASSYSVGRGNSPLHF
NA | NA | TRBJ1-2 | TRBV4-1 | TGCGCCAGCAGCCAAGATCAGGGCAGGGGAAGAGAAGGCTACACCTTC | CASSQDQGRGREGYTF
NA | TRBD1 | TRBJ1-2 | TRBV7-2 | TGTGCCAGCAGCTTAGAGGGACAGGGCTATGGCTACACCTTC | CASSLEGQGYGYTF
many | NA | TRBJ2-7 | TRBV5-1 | TGCGCCAGCAGCTTGGCGGCTAGCGCGCCCTACGAGCAGTACTTC | CASSLAASAPYEQYF
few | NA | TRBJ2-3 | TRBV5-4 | TGTGCCAGCAGCTTGAGCGGCGCAGATACGCAGTATTTT | CASSLSGADTQYF
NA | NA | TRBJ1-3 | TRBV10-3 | TGTGCCGCTAAAGGGGGGAACACCATATATTTT | CAAKGGNTIYF
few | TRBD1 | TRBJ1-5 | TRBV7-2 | TGTGCCAGCAGCCCCGGGACAGGGGTCCAGCCCCAGCATTTT | CASSPGTGVQPQHF
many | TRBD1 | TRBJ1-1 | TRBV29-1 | TGCAGCGTTACCAGGGGGAGGACTGAAGCTTTCTTT | CSVTRGRTEAFF
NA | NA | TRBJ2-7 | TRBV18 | TGTGCCAGCTCACCACAGGGTGCGGGGCCGGGCGAGCAGTACTTC | CASSPQGAGPGEQYF
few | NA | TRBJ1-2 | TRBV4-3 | TGCGCCAGCAGCCAAGTTGCGGGCAAGGGAAGCCCTAACTATGGCTACACCTTC | CASSQVAGKGSPNYGYTF
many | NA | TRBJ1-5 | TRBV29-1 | TGCAGCGCCGCCGGGAGTAACAATCAGCCCCAGCATTTT | CSAAGSNNQPQHF
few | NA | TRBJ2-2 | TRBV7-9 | TGTGCCAGCAGCCCGGACACAAGGACCGGGGAGCTGTTTTTT | CASSPDTRTGELFF
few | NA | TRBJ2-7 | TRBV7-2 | TGTGCCAGCAGCTTAAAGGGGGTATCGGTCGAGCAGTACTTC | CASSLKGVSVEQYF
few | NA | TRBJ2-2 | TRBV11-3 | TGTGCCAGCAGACGTATCACGAACACCGGGGAGCTGTTTTTT | CASRRITNTGELFF
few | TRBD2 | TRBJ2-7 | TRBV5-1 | TGCGCCAGCAGCGCTAGCGGGAACTCCTACGAGCAGTACTTC | CASSASGNSYEQYF
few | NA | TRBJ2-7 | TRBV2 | TGTGCCAGCAGTGAAACCCCGGTCTACGAGCAGTACTTC | CASSETPVYEQYF
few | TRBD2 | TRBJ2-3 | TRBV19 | TGTGCCAGTAGGGCCGCAGCGGGGGTTTCCGATACGCAGTATTTT | CASRAAAGVSDTQYF
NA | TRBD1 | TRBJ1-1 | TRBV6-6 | TGTGCCAGCCAGAAAAACAGGGGCCAGAACACTGAAGCTTTCTTT | CASQKNRGQNTEAFF